This T cell receptor beta chain came from a study of monozygotic twins with cystic fibrosis. Using immunoSEQ multiplex PCR, the repertoire was profiled, and TCRdb retains in-frame clones only, with some absent. The table records roughly 14,000 clones, about 98% of them present only once. The CDR3 consists of 15 residues. Germline lookup yields CDR1 SGHTA and CDR2 FQGNSA. Losses at the gene ends were 3 bases for V and 2 bases for J; bases not matched to a gene: 6. The TCR sequence derives from a girl aged 2-9 years with cystic fibrosis. V is TRBV7-2 and J is TRBJ2-7; the match to TRBD2 covers 8 bases. Sample: blood. The CDR3 is CASSFSLAETYEQYF. The DNA for the CDR3 is TGTGCCAGCAGCTTTTCACTAGCGGAGACCTACGAGCAGTACTTC.